A single T cell receptor beta chain is shown here with its context. The antigen it binds to is not known. Qualities for individual bases were not recorded, and no much larger clone is one base off. TCRbeta CDR3 regions were amplified from genomic DNA by means of the immunoSEQ Assay, a bias-controlled multiplex PCR. The authors' analysis ran thus. Within the assay, amplification of reference gene primers was used to estimate how many nucleated cells each sample contained. Sequence reads were collapsed and filtered to measure the absolute abundance of every unique TCRbeta CDR3 rearrangement. For each sample, productive Simpson clonality was calculated as the square root of Simpson's diversity index over productive rearrangements. The table was pulled from immuneACCESS by TCRdb, which kept in-frame rearrangements only. Such tables lose some clones; where checked, under half of the loss comes from unresolved V genes, and the rest has no known cause. Clonal size and the V and J genes are those of that table, whereas D and trimming came from the DNA. This sample comprises 30,000 to 50,000 clones, over 65% of them detected only once. Roughly 15% of the sample goes to the ten largest clones.

The collaborating institutions used their own protocols to collect whole blood in K2EDTA tubes. For TCRbeta analysis, collaborators shipped samples as frozen whole blood, isolated PBMCs, or DNA extracted from either of those sample types. This entry is derived from a study of blood T cell repertoires in COVID-19 (dated by TCRdb to the early 2020s). Regarding the study in general: Collaborator samples came from the United States, Italy and Spain and covered acute and convalescent phases of COVID-19. The material from the prospective study consisted of cDNA or gDNA derived from T cells, B-cell-depleted T cells, or PBMCs. The repertoires were made available in a free public database intended to serve as a resource for research on the immune response to SARS-CoV-2. Deeply sampled blood TCRbeta repertoires from subjects exposed to, actively infected with, or recovered from COVID-19 were included in the dataset. Samples came from the ongoing ImmuneRACE study (first 160 participants) plus 1,254 subjects from 6 global collaborators. Where HLA class I and class II types were available, the types were taken from metadata supplied by the sample provider, not from assay-based typing. A de-identified subject ID, COVID-19 status, age in years and sex were almost always included in the sample metadata. Broader findings and caveats from the paper: Clinical and demographic metadata were provided uncurated, with the amount varying by source and participant.

Clipping removes 1 base from V and 3 bases from J, with 1 as the unmatched junction base count. Via the germline V gene, CDR1 is SGDLS and CDR2 YYNGEE. There are 15 amino acids in the CDR3, from cysteine to phenylalanine inclusive. Of all the DNA, just the CDR3 is kept, 45 bases in frame from base 1. The sequenced sample consisted of peripheral blood. This chain is built from TRBV9 and TRBJ2-2, and 9 junctional nucleotides match TRBD1. This TCR was sampled from a man aged 45-65 years with active or convalescent COVID-19. The DNA sequence is given as TGTGCCAGCAGCGTAACAGGGGGCGACACCGGGGAGCTGTTTTTT. Translated, it reads CASSVTGGDTGELFF.